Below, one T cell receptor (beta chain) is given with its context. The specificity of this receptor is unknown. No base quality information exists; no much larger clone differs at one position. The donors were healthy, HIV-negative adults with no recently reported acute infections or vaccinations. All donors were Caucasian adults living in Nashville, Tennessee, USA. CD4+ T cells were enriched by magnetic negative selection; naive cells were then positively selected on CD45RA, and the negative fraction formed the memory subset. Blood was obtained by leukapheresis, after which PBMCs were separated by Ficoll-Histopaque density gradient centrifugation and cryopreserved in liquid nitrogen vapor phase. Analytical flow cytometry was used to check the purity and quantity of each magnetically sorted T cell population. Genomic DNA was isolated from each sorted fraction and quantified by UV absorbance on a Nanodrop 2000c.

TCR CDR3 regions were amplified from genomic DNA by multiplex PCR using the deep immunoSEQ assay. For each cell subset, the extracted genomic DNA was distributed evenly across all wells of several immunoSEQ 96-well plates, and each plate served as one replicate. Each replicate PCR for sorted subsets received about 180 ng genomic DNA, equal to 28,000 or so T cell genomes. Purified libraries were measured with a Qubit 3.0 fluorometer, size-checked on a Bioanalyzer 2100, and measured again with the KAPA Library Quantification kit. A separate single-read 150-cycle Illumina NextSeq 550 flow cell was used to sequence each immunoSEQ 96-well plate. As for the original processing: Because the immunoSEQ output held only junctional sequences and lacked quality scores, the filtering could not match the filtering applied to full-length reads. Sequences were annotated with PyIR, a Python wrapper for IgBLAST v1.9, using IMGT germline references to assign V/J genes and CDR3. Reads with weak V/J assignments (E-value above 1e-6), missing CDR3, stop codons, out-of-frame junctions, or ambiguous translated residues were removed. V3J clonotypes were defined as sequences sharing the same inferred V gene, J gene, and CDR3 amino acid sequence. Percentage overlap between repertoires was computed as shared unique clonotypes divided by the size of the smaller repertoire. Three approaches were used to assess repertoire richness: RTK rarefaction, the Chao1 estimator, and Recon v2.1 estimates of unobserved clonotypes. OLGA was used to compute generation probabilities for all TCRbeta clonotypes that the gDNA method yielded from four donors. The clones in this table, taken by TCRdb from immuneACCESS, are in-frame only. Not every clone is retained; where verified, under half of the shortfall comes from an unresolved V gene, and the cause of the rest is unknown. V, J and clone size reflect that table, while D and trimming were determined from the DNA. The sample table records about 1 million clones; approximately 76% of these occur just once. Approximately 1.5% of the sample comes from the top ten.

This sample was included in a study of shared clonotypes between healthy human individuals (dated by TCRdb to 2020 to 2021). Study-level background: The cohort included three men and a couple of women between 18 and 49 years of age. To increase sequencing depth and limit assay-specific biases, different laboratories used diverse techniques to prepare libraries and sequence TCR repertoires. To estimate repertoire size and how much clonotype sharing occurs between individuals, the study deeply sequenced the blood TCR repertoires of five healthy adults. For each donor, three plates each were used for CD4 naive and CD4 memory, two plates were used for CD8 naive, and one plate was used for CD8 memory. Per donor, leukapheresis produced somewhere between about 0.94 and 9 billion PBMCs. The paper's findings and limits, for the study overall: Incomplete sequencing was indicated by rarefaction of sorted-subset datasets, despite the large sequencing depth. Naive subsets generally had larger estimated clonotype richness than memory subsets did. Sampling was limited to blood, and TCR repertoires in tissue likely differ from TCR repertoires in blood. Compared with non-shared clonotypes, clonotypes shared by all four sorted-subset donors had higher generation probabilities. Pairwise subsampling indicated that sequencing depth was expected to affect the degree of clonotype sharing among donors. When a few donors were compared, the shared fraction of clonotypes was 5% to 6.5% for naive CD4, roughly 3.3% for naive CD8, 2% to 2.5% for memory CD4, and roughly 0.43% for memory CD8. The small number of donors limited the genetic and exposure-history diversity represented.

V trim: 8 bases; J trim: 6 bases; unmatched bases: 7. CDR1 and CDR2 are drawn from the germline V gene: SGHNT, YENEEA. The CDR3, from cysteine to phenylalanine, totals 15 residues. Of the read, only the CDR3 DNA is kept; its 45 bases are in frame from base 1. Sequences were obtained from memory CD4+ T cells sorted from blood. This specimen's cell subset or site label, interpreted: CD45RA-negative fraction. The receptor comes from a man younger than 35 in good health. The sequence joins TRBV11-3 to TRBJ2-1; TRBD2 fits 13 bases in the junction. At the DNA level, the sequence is TGTGCCAGCGGTCCGGGACTAGCGGGGCCCAATGAGCAGTTCTTC. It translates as CASGPGLAGPNEQFF.